The clone carrying this T cell receptor beta chain was counted a single time. CD45RO negativity and positive selection for CCR7 defined naive CD8 cells, a population that excluded terminally differentiated effector memory CD45RA+ cells. In the original processing: Filtering differed since immunoSEQ provided only junctions, with no quality scores. Here immunoSEQ multiplex PCR was the method, and the copy in TCRdb shows in-frame clones only, minus some. V, J and clone size reflect that table, while D and trimming were determined from the DNA. The sample yields around 2,000,000 clones, about 94% seen once. The record originates from a study of shared clonotypes between healthy human individuals. Germline assignment: CDR1 SGHVS and CDR2 FNYEAQ. The CDR3 extends over 13 amino acids. V lost 3 bases, J lost 5 bases, and 7 bases lay in between.

J is TRBJ2-2 and V is TRBV7-6; a weak D match, TRBD2 (5 bases). The receptor was isolated from a man younger than 30 in good health. Specimen: naive CD8+ T cells sorted from blood. Here the CDR3 DNA reads TGTGCCAGCAGCTTCGGGATGACCGGGGAGCTGTTTTTT. Protein: CASSFGMTGELFF.